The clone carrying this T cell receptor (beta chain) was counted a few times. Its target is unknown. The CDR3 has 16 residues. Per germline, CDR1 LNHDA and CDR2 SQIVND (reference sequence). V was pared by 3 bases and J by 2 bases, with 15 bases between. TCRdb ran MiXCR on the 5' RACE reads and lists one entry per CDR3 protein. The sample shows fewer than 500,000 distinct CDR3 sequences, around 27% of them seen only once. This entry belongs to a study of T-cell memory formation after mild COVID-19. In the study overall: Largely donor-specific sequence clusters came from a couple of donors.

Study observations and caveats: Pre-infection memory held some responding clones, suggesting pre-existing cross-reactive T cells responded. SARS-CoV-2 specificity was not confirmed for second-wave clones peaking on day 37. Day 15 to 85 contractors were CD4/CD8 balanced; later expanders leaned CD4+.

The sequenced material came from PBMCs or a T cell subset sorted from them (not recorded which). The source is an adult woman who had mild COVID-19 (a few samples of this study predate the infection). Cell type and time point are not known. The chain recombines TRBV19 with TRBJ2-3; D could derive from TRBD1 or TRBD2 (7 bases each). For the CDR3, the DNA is TGTGCCAGTAGTATGGTGGCAGGGGGGGTCACAGATACGCAGTATTTT. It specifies CASSMVAGGVTDTQYF.